These T cell receptor beta chains were read from a single sample in a study of shared clonotypes between healthy human individuals. Profiling relied on immunoSEQ multiplex PCR, and the TCRdb table lists in-frame clones only, not all of them. The sample includes a few hundred thousand clones, roughly 87% of them seen just once. Sequenced material: memory CD8+ T cells sorted from blood. The receptors derive from a man between 18 and 29 years old in good health. CDR3s include the opening cysteine and the closing phenylalanine or tryptophan. A D gene is named only where the DNA matches it firmly. Size tells how often a clone was seen (once, few, many) or the class of an expanded clone, and some rows leave it out.

CDR3aa | CDR3nt | v_gene | abundance | len | j_gene | d_gene
CASSRSPGQVLETQYF | TGTGCCAGCAGCCGTAGCCCGGGACAGGTGTTAGAGACCCAGTACTTC | TRBV7-9 | - | 16 | TRBJ2-5 | TRBD1
CASSFAGEGEQYF | TGTGCCAGCAGCTTTGCGGGAGAGGGGGAGCAGTACTTC | TRBV7-6 | - | 13 | TRBJ2-7 | TRBD2
CASSPPGELFF | TGTGCCAGCAGTCCGCCCGGGGAGCTGTTTTTT | TRBV7-2 | once | 11 | TRBJ2-2 | -
CASSLNRGPADTQYF | TGTGCCAGCAGCTTAAACCGGGGGCCGGCAGATACGCAGTATTTT | TRBV7-8 | once | 15 | TRBJ2-3 | -
CSVEGTGGELGGTDTQYF | TGCAGCGTTGAGGGGACAGGGGGCGAATTGGGGGGCACAGATACGCAGTATTTT | TRBV29-1 | - | 18 | TRBJ2-3 | TRBD1
CASSRAGGHADTQYF | TGCGCCAGCAGCCGAGCGGGGGGCCACGCAGATACGCAGTATTTT | TRBV5-1 | - | 15 | TRBJ2-3 | TRBD2
CASSPPRGNNEQFF | TGTGCCAGCAGCCCGCCCCGGGGCAACAATGAGCAGTTCTTC | TRBV7-9 | - | 14 | TRBJ2-1 | -
CASSLVIGGTDTQYF | TGTGCCAGCAGCTTAGTTATCGGGGGCACAGATACGCAGTATTTT | TRBV7-2 | - | 15 | TRBJ2-3 | -
CASSYDWGEQYF | TGTGCCAGCAGCTACGACTGGGGCGAGCAGTACTTC | TRBV7-9 | - | 12 | TRBJ2-7 | -
CASTNGAGGTAGELFF | TGTGCCAGCACCAACGGGGCAGGGGGGACGGCCGGGGAGCTGTTTTTT | TRBV6-6 | few | 16 | TRBJ2-2 | -
CASSFRRFF | TGTGCCAGCAGCTTCAGGCGGTTCTTC | TRBV25-1 | many | 9 | TRBJ2-1 | -
CASSVGDSHDNYGYTF | TGTGCCAGCAGCGTAGGGGACAGCCATGATAACTATGGCTACACCTTC | TRBV9 | - | 16 | TRBJ1-2 | TRBD1
CASSGPSDTQYF | TGTGCCAGCTCCGGGCCCTCAGATACGCAGTATTTT | TRBV25-1 | - | 12 | TRBJ2-3 | -
CAWGQGALNGYTF | TGTGCCTGGGGGCAGGGGGCATTGAATGGCTACACCTTC | TRBV30 | - | 13 | TRBJ1-2 | TRBD1
CASRQRMNTEAFF | TGTGCCAGCCGACAGCGGATGAACACTGAAGCTTTCTTT | TRBV19 | - | 13 | TRBJ1-1 | -
CASSPTALPRQFF | TGTGCCAGCAGCCCGACGGCCCTCCCCCGACAGTTCTTC | TRBV11-2 | - | 13 | TRBJ2-1 | -
CASMETSASYEQYF | TGTGCCAGCATGGAAACTAGCGCCTCCTACGAGCAGTACTTC | TRBV6-6 | - | 14 | TRBJ2-7 | TRBD2
CASRFDREVDGYTF | TGTGCCAGCAGATTCGACAGGGAAGTTGATGGCTACACCTTC | TRBV7-9 | - | 14 | TRBJ1-2 | TRBD1
CASTPVMGQGTGELFF | TGCGCCAGCACCCCGGTAATGGGACAGGGGACCGGGGAGCTGTTTTTT | TRBV4-1 | - | 16 | TRBJ2-2 | TRBD1
CASSPDRQRSYEQYF | TGTGCCAGCAGCCCCGATCGGCAGAGATCCTACGAGCAGTACTTC | TRBV7-6 | - | 15 | TRBJ2-7 | -
CASSYSGEGAQFF | TGTGCCAGCAGTTACTCGGGGGAGGGGGCGCAGTTCTTC | TRBV6-5 | - | 13 | TRBJ2-1 | -
CASSLGQGAEAKNIQYF | TGCGCCAGCAGCTTAGGACAGGGGGCGGAGGCCAAAAACATTCAGTACTTC | TRBV5-1 | - | 17 | TRBJ2-4 | TRBD1
CATSRDMAEETQYF | TGTGCCACCAGCAGAGATATGGCAGAAGAGACCCAGTACTTC | TRBV15 | - | 14 | TRBJ2-5 | -
CASSFNLGGAADTQYF | TGTGCCAGCAGTTTTAATTTAGGGGGCGCCGCGGATACGCAGTATTTT | TRBV27 | many | 16 | TRBJ2-3 | TRBD1
CSARLANEQFF | TGCAGTGCTAGACTAGCAAATGAGCAGTTCTTC | TRBV20-1 | once | 11 | TRBJ2-1 | -
CASSFRGEKGGYTF | TGTGCCAGCAGCTTTCGCGGGGAGAAAGGGGGCTACACCTTC | TRBV13 | - | 14 | TRBJ1-2 | -
CASSYSRIPSTDTQYF | TGTGCCAGCAGTTACTCAAGGATTCCTAGCACAGATACGCAGTATTTT | TRBV6-5 | - | 16 | TRBJ2-3 | -
CASSIQGAESVDEQYF | TGTGCCAGTAGTATTCAAGGGGCAGAGAGTGTCGACGAGCAGTACTTC | TRBV19 | - | 16 | TRBJ2-7 | -
CASSLTGGQPQHF | TGTGCCAGCAGCTTGACAGGGGGCCAGCCCCAGCATTTT | TRBV5-5 | - | 13 | TRBJ1-5 | TRBD1
CASSLGQGAYEQFF | TGTGCCAGCAGCTTGGGCCAGGGGGCATATGAGCAGTTCTTC | TRBV5-4 | - | 14 | TRBJ2-1 | TRBD1
CASSPTGDYEQYF | TGTGCCAGCAGCCCCACCGGGGACTACGAGCAGTACTTC | TRBV7-6 | - | 13 | TRBJ2-7 | -
CASSLSGLGGYEQYF | TGTGCCAGCAGCTTATCCGGTCTAGGGGGCTACGAGCAGTACTTC | TRBV7-2 | - | 15 | TRBJ2-7 | -
CASSPRGRLKFYEQYF | TGTGCCAGCAGCCCTCGAGGGCGGCTTAAATTCTACGAGCAGTACTTC | TRBV7-6 | once | 16 | TRBJ2-7 | -
CASSTEGQGSYEQYF | TGTGCCAGCAGTACCGAGGGACAGGGGTCCTACGAGCAGTACTTC | TRBV27 | few | 15 | TRBJ2-7 | TRBD1
CASSPGLETQYF | TGTGCCAGCAGTCCGGGGCTAGAGACCCAGTACTTC | TRBV6-5 | - | 12 | TRBJ2-5 | -
CASSPLIDRATDTQYF | TGTGCCAGCTCACCTTTGATCGACAGGGCCACAGATACGCAGTATTTT | TRBV18 | - | 16 | TRBJ2-3 | TRBD1
CASSLGTGDNSPLHF | TGTGCCAGCAGCTTAGGGACAGGGGATAATTCACCCCTCCACTTT | TRBV7-9 | - | 15 | TRBJ1-6 | TRBD1
CATSSLAELYNEQFF | TGTGCCACCTCGTCCCTAGCGGAGCTTTACAATGAGCAGTTCTTC | TRBV27 | - | 15 | TRBJ2-1 | TRBD2
CASSSPPYEQYF | TGTGCCAGCAGCTCGCCACCCTACGAGCAGTACTTC | TRBV7-9 | - | 12 | TRBJ2-7 | -
CASSWGQGPSYEQYF | TGTGCCAGCAGCTGGGGACAGGGGCCATCCTACGAGCAGTACTTC | TRBV7-2 | - | 15 | TRBJ2-7 | TRBD1
CASSDPPGGAETQYF | TGTGCCAGCAGTGACCCTCCAGGGGGTGCAGAGACCCAGTACTTC | TRBV6-6 | - | 15 | TRBJ2-5 | TRBD1
CASSLAQGASYEQYF | TGTGCCAGCAGCTTAGCCCAGGGGGCCTCCTACGAGCAGTACTTC | TRBV7-9 | - | 15 | TRBJ2-7 | TRBD1
CAISESRQVQETQYF | TGTGCCATCAGTGAGTCCAGACAGGTACAAGAGACCCAGTACTTC | TRBV10-3 | - | 15 | TRBJ2-5 | -
CASSLELAYEQYF | TGTGCCAGCAGCTTAGAACTAGCTTACGAGCAGTACTTC | TRBV7-8 | - | 13 | TRBJ2-7 | -
CATSNMLWGYTF | TGTGCCACCAGCAACATGCTTTGGGGCTACACCTTC | TRBV15 | - | 12 | TRBJ1-2 | -
CASSDGDSYEQYF | TGTGCCAGCAGTGACGGGGACTCCTACGAGCAGTACTTC | TRBV6-1 | - | 13 | TRBJ2-7 | -
CASSPQGQGYEQYF | TGTGCCAGCAGTCCCCAGGGACAGGGGTACGAGCAGTACTTC | TRBV27 | - | 14 | TRBJ2-7 | TRBD1
CASSRESSSPHRDTQYF | TGTGCCAGCAGCCGTGAATCTAGCTCCCCCCATCGAGATACGCAGTATTTT | TRBV9 | - | 17 | TRBJ2-3 | -